One and the same sample provided the 28 T cell receptor beta chains below, sequenced in a study of radiotherapy plus CTLA-4 blockade in lung cancer. Data came from immunoSEQ multiplex PCR; TCRdb stores just in-frame clones and leaves some out. The table records approximately 89,000 clones, around 78% of them present only once. The sample in question was peripheral blood, obtained from a patient treated with radiotherapy plus ipilimumab. Source of these receptors: a human donor with non-small cell lung cancer who had a partial response to radiotherapy plus ipilimumab. Some clones in this sample may be carry-over from other donors' samples.

In nucleotides, the CDR3 is TGTGCCAGCACCTACAGACTAGTCAATGAGCAGTTCTTC. It encodes CASTYRLVNEQFF. The genes are TRBV2 and TRBJ2-1, with D maybe TRBD2 (6 bases). Germline CDR1 is SNHLY and CDR2 is FYNNEI. Trimming left V 7 bases short and J 6 bases short, with 13 bases between. The CDR3 totals 13 residues.

The chain links TRBV11-2 to TRBJ1-2, with 9 positions matching TRBD1. CDR3 length equals 13 residues. Germline trimming cut 6 bases from V and 7 bases from J; bases unmatched to any gene: 6. Per germline, CDR1 SGHAT and CDR2 FQNNGV. The CDR3 nucleotides read TGTGCCAGCAGTCAGGACAGGGGAAGTGGCTACACCTTC. Translated: CASSQDRGSGYTF.

The chain links TRBV28 to TRBJ1-4; 7 positions match TRBD1. Germline V gene lookup returns CDR1 MDHEN and CDR2 SYDVKM. After removal of 2 bases from V and 14 bases from J, the junction contained 8 bases not matched to a gene. There are 13 residues in the CDR3. This chain's CDR3 is CASSLRETGRLFF. CDR3 DNA sequence: TGTGCCAGCAGTTTACGCGAGACAGGGAGGCTGTTTTTT.

This rearrangement joins TRBV6-1 to TRBJ1-5; tentative D call: TRBD1 (6 bases). Trimming cost V 9 bases and J 5 bases, with 11 bases left between them. Germline assignment: CDR1 MNHNS and CDR2 SASEGT. The CDR3 has 12 residues. The CDR3 DNA sequence: TGTGCCAGTCTAGCAGGGGATCAGCCCCAGCATTTT. Its translation: CASLAGDQPQHF.

The V and J genes are TRBV19 and TRBJ2-7; weak D call: TRBD2 (6 bases). The CDR3 runs to 13 residues. The V gene's germline CDR1 is LNHDA and CDR2 SQIVND (reference sequence). V lost 1 base and J lost 2, with 6 bases in between. As DNA, the CDR3 is TGTGCCAGTAGTATAGGACTAGCCTACGAGCAGTACTTC. It yields the protein CASSIGLAYEQYF. Based on the CDR3 plus reference TRBV19 and TRBJ2-7, the full variable domain is DGGITQSPKYLFRKEGQNVTLSCEQNLNHDAMYWYRQDPGQGLRLIYYSQIVNDFQKGDIAEGYSVSREKKESFPLTVTSAQKNPTAFYLCASSIGLAYEQYFGPGTRLTVT.

The chain has TRBV5-1 and TRBJ2-1; D perhaps matches TRBD1 (6 bases). Germline V gives CDR1 SGHRS, CDR2 YFSETQ. The ends were cut back, 2 bases at V and 5 bases at J, with 11 bases in the middle. CDR3 size: 14 residues. The CDR3 reads CASSLVAGDNEQFF. The CDR3 DNA follows: TGCGCCAGCAGCTTAGTGGCAGGGGACAATGAGCAGTTCTTC. Combining the CDR3 with reference TRBV5-1 and TRBJ2-1 gives the whole variable domain KAGVTQTPRYLIKTRGQQVTLSCSPISGHRSVSWYQQTPGQGLQFLFEYFSETQRNKGNFPGRFSGRQFSNSRSEMNVSTLELGDSALYLCASSLVAGDNEQFFGPGTRLTVL.

The V gene is TRBV7-9, the J gene TRBJ1-1, with a weak D call TRBD1 (6 bases). Germline CDR1 reads SEHNR; CDR2 reads FQNEAQ (reference sequence). This CDR3 spans 17 amino acids. Deletions cut 5 bases from V and 0 bases from J, with 19 bases between. The CDR3 sequence is CASSPLSRGGLNTEAFF. The CDR3 DNA is TGTGCCAGCAGCCCACTTTCTCGAGGGGGACTGAACACTGAAGCTTTCTTT. The variable domain in full, with the rest retrieved from reference TRBV7-9 and TRBJ1-1, is DTGVSQNPRHKITKRGQNVTFRCDPISEHNRLYWYRQTLGQGPEFLTYFQNEAQLEKSRLLSDRFSAERPKGSFSTLEIQRTEQGDSAMYLCASSPLSRGGLNTEAFFGQGTRLTVV.

The V gene is TRBV30, the J gene TRBJ1-4, with TRBD1 matching over 8 bases. Germline-derived CDR1 and CDR2 are GTSNPN and SVGIG (reference sequence). With V trimmed by 3 bases and J by 8 bases, 5 bases remained unmatched. The CDR3 runs 13 residues. As DNA, the CDR3 is TGTGCCTGGAGGGGGACAGGATACGAAAAACTGTTTTTT. It codes for CAWRGTGYEKLFF.

The chain employs TRBV18 and TRBJ2-4; 8 bases match TRBD2. V was pared by 11 bases and J by 0 bases, with 12 bases of the junction left unmatched. The germline V gene encodes CDR1 KGHSH and CDR2 LQKENI. This CDR3 has 16 amino acids. CDR3 amino acids: CAHFRGGQLAKNIQYF. The CDR3 bases are TGTGCCCATTTTCGGGGGGGGCAGCTAGCCAAAAACATTCAGTACTTC. The full variable domain, its missing parts supplied by reference TRBV18 and TRBJ2-4, is NAGVMQNPRHLVRRRGQEARLRCSPMKGHSHVYWYRQLPEEGLKFMVYLQKENIIDESGMPKERFSAEFPKEGPSILRIQQVVRGDSAAYFCAHFRGGQLAKNIQYFGAGTRLSVL.

This clone turned up a few times. The DNA for the CDR3 is TGTGCCAGCAGTTACCCGAAGAGGGAAGCCTACGAGCAGTACTTC. As protein: CASSYPKREAYEQYF. The rearrangement joins TRBV6-6 to TRBJ2-7; D might be TRBD2 (5 bases). V was cut by 2 bases and J by 2 bases, with 13 bases left in between. Germline V gene sequence: CDR1 MNHNY, CDR2 SVGAGI (reference sequence). The CDR3 extends over 15 amino acids.

This rearrangement joins TRBV19 to TRBJ2-5, with 11 positions matching TRBD2. The CDR3 has 16 amino acids. Per germline, CDR1 LNHDA and CDR2 SQIVND (reference sequence). With V trimmed by 5 bases and J by 5 bases, 10 bases remained unmatched. The CDR3 sequence: CASSPGTSGGGETQYF. The CDR3 DNA sequence: TGTGCCAGTAGTCCCGGGACTAGCGGCGGAGGGGAGACCCAGTACTTC.

This sequence joins TRBV5-1 and TRBJ2-5, with 7 bases matching TRBD2. The CDR3 runs to 15 residues. The germline V gene encodes CDR1 SGHRS and CDR2 YFSETQ. The V gene end was trimmed by 1 base and the J gene end by 5 bases; junction bases not matched to a gene: 8. The CDR3 region has the DNA TGCGCCAGCAGCTTGATGGTGGGGGGGTTTGAGACCCAGTACTTC. Translated, it gives CASSLMVGGFETQYF.

The chain uses TRBV6-1 and TRBJ2-4; TRBD2 might be the D (5 bases). Trimming took off 1 base at V and 7 bases at J, with 8 bases between the two ends. Per germline, CDR1 MNHNS and CDR2 SASEGT. This CDR3 contains 13 residues. The CDR3 is CASSEVERNIQYF. The DNA for the CDR3 is TGTGCCAGCAGTGAAGTTGAGCGGAACATTCAGTACTTC.

This rearrangement joins TRBV5-4 to TRBJ2-1, with a tentative D call TRBD1 (6 bases). The CDR3 is 13 amino acids. With 10 bases removed from V and 2 bases from J, the gap between germline ends came to 13 bases. Germline CDR1 SGHNT, CDR2 YYREEE (reference sequence). The CDR3 DNA is TGTGCCGATACGAACAGGGCCTACAATGAGCAGTTCTTC. Its protein is CADTNRAYNEQFF.

This chain uses TRBV30 with TRBJ1-4; D perhaps matches TRBD1 (5 bases). The CDR3 consists of 14 residues. Germline V gene data show CDR1 as GTSNPN and CDR2 as SVGIG (reference sequence). V lost 2 bases, J lost 4 bases, and 11 bases lay in between. CDR3 loop: CAWSPTANNEKLFF. CDR3 DNA sequence: TGTGCCTGGAGTCCGACAGCTAATAATGAAAAACTGTTTTTT.

The V call is TRBV5-1, the J call TRBJ1-2; no reliable D call. Trimming cost V 0 bases and J 6 bases, with 15 bases left between them. This CDR3 spans 15 amino acids. Germline loops: CDR1 SGHRS, CDR2 YFSETQ. CDR3 nucleotide sequence: TGCGCCAGCAGCTTGGGCGGAGCAGCGAGCAATGGCTACACCTTC. This codes for CASSLGGAASNGYTF.

This chain links TRBV7-9 with TRBJ2-7, with D perhaps matching TRBD2 (6 bases). CDR3 length: 13 amino acids. CDR1 SEHNR and CDR2 FQNEAQ come from the germline V gene (reference sequence). Trimming pared 5 bases from V and 3 bases from J, leaving 11 bases between. CDR3 protein: CASSPGLFYEQYF. CDR3 nucleotide sequence: TGTGCCAGCAGCCCAGGACTATTCTACGAGCAGTACTTC. The full variable domain, its missing parts supplied by reference TRBV7-9 and TRBJ2-7, is DTGVSQNPRHKITKRGQNVTFRCDPISEHNRLYWYRQTLGQGPEFLTYFQNEAQLEKSRLLSDRFSAERPKGSFSTLEIQRTEQGDSAMYLCASSPGLFYEQYFGPGTRLTVT.

This rearrangement joins TRBV2 to TRBJ1-5; D remains unclear. The CDR3 is 15 amino acids. Between the trimmed V and J ends, which lost 6 bases and 8 bases, there was a span of 20 bases. Germline CDR1 reads SNHLY; CDR2 reads FYNNEI. CDR3 DNA sequence: TGTGCCAGCAGATGGACTTCGGGGTCCGGCGAGCCCCAGCATTTT. Protein product: CASRWTSGSGEPQHF. Using reference TRBV2 and TRBJ1-5 for the parts outside the CDR3, the full variable domain is EPEVTQTPSHQVTQMGQEVILRCVPISNHLYFYWYRQILGQKVEFLVSFYNNEISEKSEIFDDQFSVERPDGSNFTLKIRSTKLEDSAMYFCASRWTSGSGEPQHFGDGTRLSIL.

V is TRBV30 and J is TRBJ2-5; no reliable D call. Trimming left V 1 base short and J 5 bases short, with 5 bases between. In germline, CDR1 is GTSNPN, CDR2 SVGIG (reference sequence). CDR3 length: 11 residues. As DNA, the CDR3 is TGTGCCTGGAGTGGAAGCGAGACCCAGTACTTC. Translated, it gives CAWSGSETQYF.

The chain uses TRBV19 and TRBJ1-1, with 12 bases lining up with TRBD1. The CDR3 sequence is 14 residues long. Looked up from germline, CDR1 is LNHDA and CDR2 is SQIVND (reference sequence). The junction had 3 bases not matched to a gene; V was cut back by 5 bases and J by 5 bases. The CDR3 DNA reads TGTGCCAGTAGTCCGGGACAGGGGGCGACTGAAGCTTTCTTT. Residues: CASSPGQGATEAFF.

The chain recombines TRBV5-1 with TRBJ2-3, with a tentative D call TRBD1 (6 bases). CDR1 and CDR2 (germline): SGHRS, YFSETQ. This CDR3 is built from 17 residues. The V gene lost 3 bases and the J gene lost 0 bases, with 17 bases spanning the gap. CDR3 sequence (DNA): TGCGCCAGCAGCTGGGTAGGGGACACCTCTAGCACAGATACGCAGTATTTT. Translation gives CASSWVGDTSSTDTQYF. The full variable domain, completed using reference TRBV5-1 and TRBJ2-3, is KAGVTQTPRYLIKTRGQQVTLSCSPISGHRSVSWYQQTPGQGLQFLFEYFSETQRNKGNFPGRFSGRQFSNSRSEMNVSTLELGDSALYLCASSWVGDTSSTDTQYFGPGTRLTVL.

The rearrangement uses TRBV5-1 and TRBJ2-2, with 8 bases identical to TRBD1. The junction had 5 bases not matched to a gene; V was cut back by 3 bases and J by 4 bases. The germline CDR1 and CDR2 sequences are SGHRS and YFSETQ. This CDR3 is built from 15 residues. As DNA, the CDR3 is TGCGCCAGCAGCTCGCCCGGGACAGGCACCGGGGAGCTGTTTTTT. This codes for CASSSPGTGTGELFF.

J is TRBJ2-3 and V is TRBV4-2; 8 positions agree with TRBD2. Per the germline V gene, CDR1 is LGHNA and CDR2 is YNFKEQ. The CDR3 has 18 residues. V was clipped by 3 bases and J by 7 bases; unmatched bases: 18. The CDR3 reads CASSQAMGTSGQLNTQYF. The CDR3 DNA sequence: TGTGCCAGCAGCCAGGCGATGGGTACTAGCGGACAGTTAAATACGCAGTATTTT.

CDR3 DNA sequence: TGTGCCAGCAGTCCCCTAGCACTCCCCACAGATACGCAGTATTTT. Its protein is CASSPLALPTDTQYF. This sequence joins TRBV2 and TRBJ2-3; TRBD2 might be the D (5 bases). This CDR3 has 15 residues. Deletions cut 5 bases from V and 2 bases from J, with 14 bases between. From germline, CDR1 is SNHLY and CDR2 FYNNEI. Full variable domain (remainder filled in from reference TRBV2 and TRBJ2-3): EPEVTQTPSHQVTQMGQEVILRCVPISNHLYFYWYRQILGQKVEFLVSFYNNEISEKSEIFDDQFSVERPDGSNFTLKIRSTKLEDSAMYFCASSPLALPTDTQYFGPGTRLTVL.

This rearrangement joins TRBV6-5 to TRBJ2-2, with TRBD2 matching 7 bases. Germline assignment: CDR1 MNHEY and CDR2 SVGAGI. The CDR3 is 14 residues long. J gave up 4 bases and V 2 bases, and 1 base lay outside the gene matches. CDR3 region: CASSYRGGTGELFF. CDR3 DNA sequence: TGTGCCAGCAGTTACCGCGGGGGCACCGGGGAGCTGTTTTTT.

This chain links TRBV6-1 with TRBJ2-2; 9 positions match TRBD2. From germline, CDR1 is MNHNS and CDR2 SASEGT. This CDR3 has 14 amino acids. The junction had 6 bases not matched to a gene; V was cut back by 8 bases and J by 5 bases. Here the CDR3 DNA reads TGTGCCAGCCGTCCCAGCGGGGGGACCGGGGAGCTGTTTTTT. It yields the protein CASRPSGGTGELFF.

This clone has only one observation. The J gene is TRBJ2-3, the V gene TRBV11-2; 9 nucleotides align to TRBD1. The CDR3 length is 15 residues. Looked up from germline, CDR1 is SGHAT and CDR2 is FQNNGV. V lost 5 bases, J lost 2 bases, and 5 bases stayed unmatched. In DNA form, the CDR3 reads TGTGCCAGCAGCGAACAGGGGGCCTTCACAGATACGCAGTATTTT. Protein sequence: CASSEQGAFTDTQYF.

This chain links TRBV6-9 with TRBJ2-5; TRBD2 aligns across 12 bases. CDR3 length equals 15 residues. Trimming removed 4 bases from V and 5 bases from J; junction bases left unmatched: 5. The germline V gene has CDR1 MNHGY and CDR2 SVAAGI. The CDR3 loop reads CASSLKTSGGETQYF. The CDR3 region has the DNA TGTGCCAGCAGTTTAAAGACTAGCGGGGGCGAGACCCAGTACTTC.